Many counts were recorded for the clone carrying this T cell receptor beta chain. From germline, CDR1 is LGHDT and CDR2 YNNKEL (reference sequence). The V end was cut by 5 bases, the J end by 1 base, with 9 bases between. The CDR3 is 14 amino acids. This sample stems from a study of human T cells and chemical hapten exposure. In the study overall: Doses of diphenylcyclopropenone went to the patients' scalps weekly throughout the approximately 22-week study.

Specified time point: patch test 2, 6 weeks after DPC sensitization. Sample treatment: therapeutic diphenylcyclopropenone sensitization with weekly scalp DPC. The library attached unique molecular identifiers to individual cDNA molecules. Methods used by the authors: Between roughly 20,000 and 690,600 TCRs appeared in each sample, and the median stood at approximately 100,000. Via MiXCR, TCRdb re-called the RACE reads, giving one row per CDR3 protein. TCRdb, rather than the study authors, made the V and J calls. The profile covers about 40,000 distinct CDR3 sequences, with 8.5% to 10% appearing a single time and 15% taken by the ten largest.

The TCR was taken from a woman in her forties with alopecia areata. Some clones in this sample may be carry-over from other donors' samples. Sequencing used whole blood, obtained in connection with sensitization to the hapten diphenylcyclopropenone (DPC). V usage is TRBV3-1 and J usage is TRBJ2-4; D might be TRBD1 (6 bases). The CDR3 DNA sequence: TGTGCCAGCAGCGAAAGGGGGGCCAAAAACATTCAGTACTTC. Residues: CASSERGAKNIQYF. Filled out from reference TRBV3-1 and TRBJ2-4, the complete variable domain reads DTAVSQTPKYLVTQMGNDKSIKCEQNLGHDTMYWYKQDSKKFLKIMFSYNNKELIINETVPNRFSPKSPDKAHLNLHINSLELGDSAVYFCASSERGAKNIQYFGAGTRLSVL.